The text below deals with one T cell receptor (beta chain). Its antigen is not known. This sample was taken from a study of T cell therapy after organ transplantation. Broader study findings: In nonresponders, large pretherapy expansions changed minimally after therapy. Lower pretherapy CD8 clonality went with larger post-therapy fold change. Reconstitution after therapy seemingly combined transferred and product-undetected endogenous clonotypes.

Germline-derived CDR1 and CDR2 are SGHVS and FNYEAQ. The V and J ends lost 4 bases and 5 bases, in that order; junction bases with no gene match: 3. This CDR3 has 13 amino acids. Using immunoSEQ multiplex PCR, the repertoire was profiled, and TCRdb retains in-frame clones only, with some absent. The sample comprises about 3,600 clones, around 69% of which are singletons, and under 40% rests with the top ten. Time point here: 20-29 weeks after completion of therapy. Source: CD8+ T cells from blood, taken after autologous CMV-specific T cell therapy. The chain joins TRBV7-6 to TRBJ2-5, with 8 nucleotides matching TRBD1. This TCR derives from a human patient who had received a solid organ transplant and had CMV disease. The graft donor may have contributed some T cells. Written as DNA, the CDR3 is TGTGCCAGCAGCTACTGGACAGGGGAGACCCAGTACTTC. Translating it yields CASSYWTGETQYF.